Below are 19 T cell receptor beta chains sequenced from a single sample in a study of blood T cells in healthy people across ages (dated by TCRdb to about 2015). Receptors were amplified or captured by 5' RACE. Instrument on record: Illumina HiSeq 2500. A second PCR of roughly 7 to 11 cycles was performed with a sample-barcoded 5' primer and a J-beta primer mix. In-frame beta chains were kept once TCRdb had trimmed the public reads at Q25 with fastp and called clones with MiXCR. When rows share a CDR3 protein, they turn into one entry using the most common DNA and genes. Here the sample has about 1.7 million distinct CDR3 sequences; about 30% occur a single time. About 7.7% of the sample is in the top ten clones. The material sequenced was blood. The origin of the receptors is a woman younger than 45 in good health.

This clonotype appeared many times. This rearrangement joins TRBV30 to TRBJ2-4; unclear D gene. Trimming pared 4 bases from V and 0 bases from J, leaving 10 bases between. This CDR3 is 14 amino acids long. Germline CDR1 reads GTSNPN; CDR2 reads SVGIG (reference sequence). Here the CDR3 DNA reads TGTGCCTGGACAGAACCACTAGCCAAAAACATTCAGTACTTC. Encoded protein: CAWTEPLAKNIQYF.

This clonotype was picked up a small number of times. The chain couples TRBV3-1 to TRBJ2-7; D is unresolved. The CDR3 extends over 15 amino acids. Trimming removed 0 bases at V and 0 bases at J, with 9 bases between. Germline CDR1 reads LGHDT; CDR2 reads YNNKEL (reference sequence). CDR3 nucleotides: TGTGCCAGCAGCCAAGATCATACGGGCTCCTACGAGCAGTACTTC. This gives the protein CASSQDHTGSYEQYF.

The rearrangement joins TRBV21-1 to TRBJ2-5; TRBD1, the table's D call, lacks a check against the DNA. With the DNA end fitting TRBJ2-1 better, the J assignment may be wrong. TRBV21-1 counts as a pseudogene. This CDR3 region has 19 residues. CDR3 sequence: CASSKASGPGTQTQETQFF. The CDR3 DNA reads TGTGCCAGCAGCAAAGCCAGTGGGCCTGGGACCCAAACTCAAGAGACCCAGTTCTTC.

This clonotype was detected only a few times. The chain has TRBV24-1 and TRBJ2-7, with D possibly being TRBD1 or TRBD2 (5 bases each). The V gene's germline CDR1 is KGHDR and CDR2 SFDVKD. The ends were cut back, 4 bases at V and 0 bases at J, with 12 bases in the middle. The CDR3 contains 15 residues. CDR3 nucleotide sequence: TGTGCCACCAGTGACTCCGGGACGGACTCCTACGAGCAGTACTTC. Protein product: CATSDSGTDSYEQYF.

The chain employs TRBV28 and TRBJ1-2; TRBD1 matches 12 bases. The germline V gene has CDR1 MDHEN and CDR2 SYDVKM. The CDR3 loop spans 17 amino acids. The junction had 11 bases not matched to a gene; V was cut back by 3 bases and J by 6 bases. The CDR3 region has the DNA TGTGCCAGCAGTTTTAGGGGACAGGGGGCGATAAATGATGGCTACACCTTC. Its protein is CASSFRGQGAINDGYTF.

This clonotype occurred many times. The CDR3 region has the DNA TGTGCCTCGGGACTCTCGAACTATGGCTACACCTTC. Protein: CASGLSNYGYTF. The chain employs TRBV12-3 or TRBV12-4 and TRBJ1-2, with D possibly being TRBD1 (5 bases). This CDR3 has 12 residues. V gave up 11 bases and J gave up 2 bases, with 12 bases separating them.

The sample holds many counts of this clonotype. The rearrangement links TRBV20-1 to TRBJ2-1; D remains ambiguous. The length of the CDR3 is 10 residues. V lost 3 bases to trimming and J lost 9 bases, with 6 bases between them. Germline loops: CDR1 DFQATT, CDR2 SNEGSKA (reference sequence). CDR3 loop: CSARTSEQFF. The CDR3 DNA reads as TGCAGTGCTAGGACAAGTGAGCAGTTCTTC.

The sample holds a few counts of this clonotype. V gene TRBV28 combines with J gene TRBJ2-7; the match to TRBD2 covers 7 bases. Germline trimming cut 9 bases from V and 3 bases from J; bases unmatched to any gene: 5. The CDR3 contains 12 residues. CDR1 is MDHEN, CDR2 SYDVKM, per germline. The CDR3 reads CASGGGIYEQYF. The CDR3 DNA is TGTGCCAGTGGGGGGGGAATCTACGAGCAGTACTTC.

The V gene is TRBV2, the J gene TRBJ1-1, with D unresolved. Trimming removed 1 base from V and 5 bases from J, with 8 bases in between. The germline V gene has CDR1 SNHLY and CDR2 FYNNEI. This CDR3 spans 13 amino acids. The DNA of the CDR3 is TGTGCCAGCAGTGAAGTTTGGGTTACTGAAGCTTTCTTT. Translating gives CASSEVWVTEAFF.

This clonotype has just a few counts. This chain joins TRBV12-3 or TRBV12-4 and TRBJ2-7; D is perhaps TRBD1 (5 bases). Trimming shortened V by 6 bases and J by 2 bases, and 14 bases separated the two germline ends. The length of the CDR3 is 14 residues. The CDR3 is CASSDDSAAYEQYF. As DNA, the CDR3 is TGTGCCAGCAGCGATGACAGTGCCGCCTACGAGCAGTACTTC.

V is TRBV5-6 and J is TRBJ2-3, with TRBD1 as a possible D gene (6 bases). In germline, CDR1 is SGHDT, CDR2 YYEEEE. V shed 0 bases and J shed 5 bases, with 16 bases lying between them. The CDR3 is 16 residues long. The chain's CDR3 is CASSLAVGEGVDTQYF. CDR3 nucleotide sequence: TGTGCCAGCAGCTTGGCAGTGGGAGAGGGGGTAGATACGCAGTATTTT.

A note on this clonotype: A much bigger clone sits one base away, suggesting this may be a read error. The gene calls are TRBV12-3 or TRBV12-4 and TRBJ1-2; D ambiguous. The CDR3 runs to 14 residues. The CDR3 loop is CACSLGFLNYGYTF. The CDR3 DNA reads TGTGCCTGCAGTTTAGGGTTCCTCAACTATGGCTACACCTTC.

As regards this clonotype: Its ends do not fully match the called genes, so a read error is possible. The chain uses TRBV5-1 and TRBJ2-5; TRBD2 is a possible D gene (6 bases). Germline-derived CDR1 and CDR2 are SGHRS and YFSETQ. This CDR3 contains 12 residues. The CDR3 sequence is CAGSPTHREQYF. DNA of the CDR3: TGCGCCGGCAGCCCTACCCATCGGGAGCAGTACTTC.

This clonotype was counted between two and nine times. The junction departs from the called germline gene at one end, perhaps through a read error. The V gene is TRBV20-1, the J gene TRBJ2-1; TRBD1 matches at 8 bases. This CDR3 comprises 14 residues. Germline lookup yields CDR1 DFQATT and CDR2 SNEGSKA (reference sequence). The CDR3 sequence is CSGTSGGSYNERFF. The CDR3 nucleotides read TGCAGTGGGACTTCAGGGGGCTCCTACAATGAGCGGTTCTTC.

The CDR3 nucleotides read TGTGCCAGCAAAAGACAGGGGACTGAAGCTTTCTTT. Protein sequence: CASKRQGTEAFF. The gene calls are TRBV7-9 and TRBJ1-1; TRBD1 agrees at 8 bases. The germline V gene encodes CDR1 SEHNR and CDR2 FQNEAQ (reference sequence). Trimming at V came to 7 bases and at J to 5 bases, leaving 3 bases not matched to a gene. CDR3 length: 12 residues.

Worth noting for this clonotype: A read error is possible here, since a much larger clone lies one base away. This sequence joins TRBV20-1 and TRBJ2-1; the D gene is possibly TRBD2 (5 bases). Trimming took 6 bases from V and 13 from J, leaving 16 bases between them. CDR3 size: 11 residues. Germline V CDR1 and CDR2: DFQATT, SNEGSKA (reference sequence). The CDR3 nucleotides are TGCAGTGCATATACGTGGGAGACCCAGTTCTTC. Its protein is CSAYTWETQFF.

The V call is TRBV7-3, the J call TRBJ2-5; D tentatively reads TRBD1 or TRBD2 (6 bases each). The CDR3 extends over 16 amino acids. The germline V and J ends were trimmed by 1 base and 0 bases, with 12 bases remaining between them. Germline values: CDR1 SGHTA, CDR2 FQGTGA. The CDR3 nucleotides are TGTGCCAGCAGCTTAATGGGGGGCCCCAACCAAGAGACCCAGTACTTC. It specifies CASSLMGGPNQETQYF. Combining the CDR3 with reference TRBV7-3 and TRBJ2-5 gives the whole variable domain GAGVSQTPSNKVTEKGKYVELRCDPISGHTALYWYRQSLGQGPEFLIYFQGTGAADDSGLPNDRFFAVRPEGSVSTLKIQRTERGDSAVYLCASSLMGGPNQETQYFGPGTRLLVL.

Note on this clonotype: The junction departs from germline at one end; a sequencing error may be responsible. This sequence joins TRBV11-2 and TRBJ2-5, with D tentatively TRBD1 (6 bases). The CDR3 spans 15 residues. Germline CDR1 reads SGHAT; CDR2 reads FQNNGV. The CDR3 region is CVSSFGQRPSGEQYF. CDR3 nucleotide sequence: TGTGTCAGCAGCTTTGGACAGAGGCCTTCTGGAGAGCAGTACTTC.

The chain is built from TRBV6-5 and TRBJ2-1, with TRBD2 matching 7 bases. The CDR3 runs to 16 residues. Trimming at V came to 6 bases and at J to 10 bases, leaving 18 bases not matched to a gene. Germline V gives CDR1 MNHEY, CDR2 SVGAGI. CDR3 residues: CASSPWGGAQGTEQFF. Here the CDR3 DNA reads TGTGCCAGCAGCCCCTGGGGAGGGGCGCAGGGTACAGAGCAGTTCTTC.